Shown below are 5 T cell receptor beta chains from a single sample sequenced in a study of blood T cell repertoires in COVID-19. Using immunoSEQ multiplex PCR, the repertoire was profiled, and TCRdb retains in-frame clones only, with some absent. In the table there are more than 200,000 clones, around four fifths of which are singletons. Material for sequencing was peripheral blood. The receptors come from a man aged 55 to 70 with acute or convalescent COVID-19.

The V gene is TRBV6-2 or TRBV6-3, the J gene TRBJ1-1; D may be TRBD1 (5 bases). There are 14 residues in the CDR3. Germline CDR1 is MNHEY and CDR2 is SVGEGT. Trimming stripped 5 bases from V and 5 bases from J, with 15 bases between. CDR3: CASSPGFGSTEAFF. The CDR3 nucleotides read TGTGCCAGCAGTCCAGGGTTCGGGTCTACTGAAGCTTTCTTT.

Here the CDR3 reads CASRITGGGTEAFF. CDR3 coding DNA: TGCGCCAGCAGAATCACAGGGGGGGGGACTGAAGCTTTCTTT. The chain combines TRBV4-1 with TRBJ1-1; 8 nucleotides line up with TRBD1. Per germline, CDR1 MGHRA and CDR2 YSYEKL. The CDR3 is 14 amino acids. Trimming removed 6 bases from V and 5 bases from J; junction bases left unmatched: 8.

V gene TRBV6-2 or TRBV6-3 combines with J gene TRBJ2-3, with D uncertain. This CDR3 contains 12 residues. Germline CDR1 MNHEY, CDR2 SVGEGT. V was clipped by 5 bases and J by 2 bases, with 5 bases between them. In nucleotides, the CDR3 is TGTGCCAGCAGTCGAGTCACAGATACGCAGTATTTT. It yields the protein CASSRVTDTQYF.

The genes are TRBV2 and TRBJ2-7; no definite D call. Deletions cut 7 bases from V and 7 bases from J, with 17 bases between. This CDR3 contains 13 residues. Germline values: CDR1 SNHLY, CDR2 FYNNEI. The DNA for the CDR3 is TGTGCCAGCACCTTCTCCCCCCTGCGGGAGCAGTACTTC. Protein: CASTFSPLREQYF.

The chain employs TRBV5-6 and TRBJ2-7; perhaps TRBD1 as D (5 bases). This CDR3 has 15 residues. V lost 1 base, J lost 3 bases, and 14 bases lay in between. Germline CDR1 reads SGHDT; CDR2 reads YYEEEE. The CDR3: CASSLMLVRGYEQYF. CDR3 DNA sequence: TGTGCCAGCAGCTTGATGCTAGTAAGGGGCTACGAGCAGTACTTC.